This T cell receptor (beta chain) was documented in a study of cytomegalovirus exposure and HLA in healthy donors. Study-wide results and caveats: One cluster of highly shared sequence variants probably arose as a sequencing artifact. It was 164 TCR beta chains that were listed as cytomegalovirus-associated. An apparent linkage of common viral pathogens to several of the most significant clusters emerged in a later analysis. Under in vitro conditions, a few CMV-associated chains were confirmed as specific for CMV antigens.

The V gene's germline CDR1 is LNHDA and CDR2 SQIVND (reference sequence). Trimming cost V 5 bases and J 0 bases; bases outside gene matches: 3. The CDR3 runs to 15 residues. Worth noting for this clone: The antigen is unknown.

The PCR ran on 60 Vbeta and 13 Jbeta primers. Sequencing used immunoSEQ multiplex PCR; TCRdb keeps in-frame clones, though not all of them. The table lists some 76,000 clones, approximately 84% of them singletons. V usage is TRBV19 and J usage is TRBJ1-4; TRBD1 matches 7 bases. The sample was PBMCs. This receptor was taken from a woman in her forties or fifties in good health and CMV-seronegative. The CDR3 here is CASSFGTATNEKLFF. The CDR3 nucleotides are TGTGCCAGTAGTTTTGGGACAGCAACTAATGAAAAACTGTTTTTT.